This section outlines one T cell receptor (beta chain) sequence together with its context. Profiled with immunoSEQ multiplex PCR; TCRdb holds only in-frame clones, not every one. The data contain about 66,000 clones, 82% of them singletons. This sample was included in a study of blood T cell repertoires in COVID-19. Whole-study context: Donors in the United States, Italy and Spain gave samples during acute or convalescent COVID-19. PBMCs, B-cell-depleted T cells, or T cells provided the cDNA or gDNA that made up the material.

Per the germline V gene, CDR1 is SGDLS and CDR2 is YYNGEE. The CDR3 loop spans 16 amino acids. The junction had 13 bases not matched to a gene; V was cut back by 4 bases and J by 6 bases. The sequencing sample was made of peripheral blood. The receptor was isolated from a man aged 55 to 70 with acute or convalescent COVID-19. The chain recombines TRBV9 with TRBJ2-3, with TRBD2 identical over 8 bases. CDR3: CASSPRGGRGLDTQYF. The DNA of the CDR3 is TGTGCCAGCAGCCCACGGGGGGGCCGGGGGTTGGATACGCAGTATTTT.